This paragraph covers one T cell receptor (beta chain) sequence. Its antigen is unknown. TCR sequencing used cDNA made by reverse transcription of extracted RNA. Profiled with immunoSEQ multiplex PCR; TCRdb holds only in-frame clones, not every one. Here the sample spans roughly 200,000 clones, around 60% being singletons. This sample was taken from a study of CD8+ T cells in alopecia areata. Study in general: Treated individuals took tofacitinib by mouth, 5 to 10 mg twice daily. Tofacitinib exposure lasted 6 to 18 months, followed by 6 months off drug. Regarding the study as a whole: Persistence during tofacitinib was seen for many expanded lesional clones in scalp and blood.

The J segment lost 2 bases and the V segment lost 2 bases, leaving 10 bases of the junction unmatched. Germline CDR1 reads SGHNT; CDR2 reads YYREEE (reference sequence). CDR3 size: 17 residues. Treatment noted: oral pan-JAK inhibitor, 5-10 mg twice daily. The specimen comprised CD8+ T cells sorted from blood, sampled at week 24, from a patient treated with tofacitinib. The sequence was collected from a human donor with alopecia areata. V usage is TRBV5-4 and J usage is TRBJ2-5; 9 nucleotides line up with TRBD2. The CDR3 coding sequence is TGTGCCAGCAGCTTCGAAGCGCTAGCGGGGATTCAAGAGACCCAGTACTTC. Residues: CASSFEALAGIQETQYF. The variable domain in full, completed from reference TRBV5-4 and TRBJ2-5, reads ETGVTQSPTHLIKTRGQQVTLRCSSQSGHNTVSWYQQALGQGPQFIFQYYREEENGRGNFPPRFSGLQFPNYSSELNVNALELDDSALYLCASSFEALAGIQETQYFGPGTRLLVL.